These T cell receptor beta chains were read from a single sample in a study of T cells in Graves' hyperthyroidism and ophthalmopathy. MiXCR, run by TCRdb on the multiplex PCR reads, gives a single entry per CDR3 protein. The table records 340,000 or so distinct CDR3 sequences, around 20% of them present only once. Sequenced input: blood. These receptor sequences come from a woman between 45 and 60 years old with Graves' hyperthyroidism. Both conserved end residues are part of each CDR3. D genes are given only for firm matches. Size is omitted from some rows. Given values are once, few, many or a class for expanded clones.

CASSGRTANNEQFF,TGTGCCAGCAGCGGCAGGACAGCCAACAATGAGCAGTTCTTC,.,TRBJ2-1,many,TRBV5-5,14
CASSEVLGQGKGEKLFF,TGTGCCAGCAGTGAAGTTTTGGGCCAAGGGAAGGGTGAAAAACTGTTTTTT,.,TRBJ1-4,many,TRBV2,17
CASSLDQGGLNEKLFF,TGTGCCAGCAGCTTAGACCAGGGGGGATTAAATGAAAAACTGTTTTTT,TRBD1,TRBJ1-4,.,TRBV7-6,16
CASSVGGGRTSTDTQYF,TGTGCCAGCAGCGTAGGAGGGGGCCGGACCAGCACAGATACGCAGTATTTT,.,TRBJ2-3,.,TRBV2,17
CASSQVQGTSNTRELFF,TGTGCCAGCAGCCAGGTACAGGGCACATCGAACACCCGGGAGCTGTTTTTT,.,TRBJ2-2,.,TRBV2,17
CASSLAGRLNTEAFF,TGTGCCAGCAGTTTAGCCGGGAGGTTGAACACTGAAGCTTTCTTT,.,TRBJ1-1,many,TRBV12-3/TRBV12-4,15
CASRTGQGEYSGANVLTF,TGTGCCAGCAGGACCGGACAGGGGGAATACTCTGGGGCCAACGTCCTGACTTTC,TRBD1,TRBJ2-6,.,TRBV6-1,18
CASSSSGYGYTF,TGTGCCAGCAGTTCCTCGGGCTATGGCTACACCTTC,.,TRBJ1-2,many,TRBV28,12
CASSLTGTSGSSHEQFF,TGTGCCAGCAGCTTAACGGGGACTAGCGGGAGTTCGCATGAGCAGTTCTTC,TRBD2,TRBJ2-1,many,TRBV7-3,17
CASRGGGNSPLHF,TGTGCCAGCCGGGGCGGAGGGAATTCACCCCTCCACTTT,.,TRBJ1-6,few,TRBV12-3/TRBV12-4,13
CASSVRTPGNEQYF,TGTGCCAGCAGTGTACGGACCCCCGGGAACGAGCAGTACTTC,.,TRBJ2-7,many,TRBV6-1,14
CASSQGVQGTYNEQFF,TGCGCCAGCAGCCAAGGGGTACAGGGGACCTACAATGAGCAGTTCTTC,TRBD1,TRBJ2-1,few,TRBV4-1,16
CASSFSGTGGSEQYF,TGCGCCAGCAGCTTCTCCGGGACAGGGGGATCCGAGCAGTACTTC,TRBD1,TRBJ2-7,few,TRBV5-1,15
CATSRDRVNYNSPLHF,TGTGCCACCAGCAGAGACAGGGTCAACTATAATTCACCCCTCCACTTT,.,TRBJ1-6,many,TRBV15,16
CASKSLAGEYNEQFF,TGCGCCAGCAAATCCCTAGCGGGAGAGTACAATGAGCAGTTCTTC,TRBD2,TRBJ2-1,.,TRBV10-2,15
CASSLWAGPRKLFF,TGTGCCAGCAGTTTATGGGCCGGTCCGCGAAAACTGTTTTTT,.,TRBJ1-4,.,TRBV28,14
CASRKDRGHTEAFF,TGTGCCAGTAGGAAAGACAGGGGACACACTGAAGCTTTCTTT,TRBD1,TRBJ1-1,.,TRBV19,14
CSYGTGKGTQYF,TGCAGCTATGGAACAGGGAAGGGTACGCAGTATTTT,.,TRBJ2-3,.,TRBV29-1,12
CANSPRGQGGHTEAFF,TGTGCCAACAGTCCGCGCGGACAGGGAGGGCACACTGAAGCTTTCTTT,TRBD1,TRBJ1-1,many,TRBV12-3/TRBV12-4,16
CASSSGGANGELFF,TGTGCCAGCAGTAGCGGGGGAGCGAACGGGGAGCTGTTTTTT,TRBD2,TRBJ2-2,many,TRBV12-3/TRBV12-4,14
CASRRTTEMNTEAFF,TGCGCCAGCAGGAGAACGACAGAAATGAACACTGAAGCTTTCTTT,.,TRBJ1-1,few,TRBV5-1,15
CASSIQAGGPGEQFF,TGTGCCAGTAGTATACAGGCGGGGGGGCCGGGTGAGCAGTTCTTC,TRBD2,TRBJ2-1,many,TRBV19,15
CASSARGTDTQYF,TGTGCCAGTAGTGCGCGCGGCACAGATACGCAGTATTTT,.,TRBJ2-3,.,TRBV19,13
CSAPMNTEAFF,TGCAGTGCACCTATGAACACTGAAGCTTTCTTT,.,TRBJ1-1,many,TRBV20-1,11
CSAPRQGATDTQYF,TGCAGTGCTCCGAGGCAGGGGGCCACAGATACGCAGTATTTT,TRBD1,TRBJ2-3,.,TRBV20-1,14
CASSPGMGGGTDTQYF,TGTGCCAGCAGCCCCGGTATGGGGGGGGGCACAGATACGCAGTATTTT,TRBD2,TRBJ2-3,many,TRBV2,16
CASSLRASYGDIQYF,TGCGCCAGCAGCTTGCGGGCCAGTTACGGGGACATTCAGTACTTC,.,TRBJ2-4,.,TRBV5-1,15
CASSRSGGATQETQYF,TGCGCCAGCAGCCGTAGCGGGGGGGCGACTCAAGAGACCCAGTACTTC,TRBD2,TRBJ2-5,.,TRBV5-1,16
CASRTLAGGVEQFF,TGTGCCAGCCGCACCCTAGCGGGGGGGGTCGAGCAGTTCTTC,TRBD2,TRBJ2-1,few,TRBV5-8,14
CASSPWTSNGNEQFF,TGTGCCAGCAGCCCCTGGACTAGCAATGGGAATGAGCAGTTCTTC,TRBD2,TRBJ2-1,.,TRBV13,15
CASSQVTSTEAFF,TGTGCCAGCAGCCAAGTAACCTCCACTGAAGCTTTCTTT,.,TRBJ1-1,.,TRBV6-2/TRBV6-3,13
CASSEMGGSTDTQYF,TGTGCCAGCAGCGAGATGGGAGGGAGCACAGATACGCAGTATTTT,TRBD2,TRBJ2-3,many,TRBV7-3,15
CASIAEASNEQFF,TGTGCCAGCATTGCGGAAGCAAGCAATGAGCAGTTCTTC,.,TRBJ2-1,.,TRBV2,13
CASSIGTSGGAFDEQFF,TGCGCCAGCAGCATCGGGACTAGCGGGGGGGCCTTCGATGAGCAGTTCTTC,TRBD2,TRBJ2-1,many,TRBV5-1,17
CASSARDRGQETQYF,TGTGCCAGCAGCGCGCGGGACAGGGGACAAGAGACCCAGTACTTC,TRBD1,TRBJ2-5,.,TRBV13,15
CASSQKTVSSYNSPLHF,TGTGCCAGCAGCCAGAAGACAGTTAGCTCCTATAATTCACCCCTCCACTTT,.,TRBJ1-6,.,TRBV4-2,17
CASSLERGRGGYSPLHF,TGTGCCAGCAGCTTAGAAAGGGGGCGAGGGGGATATTCACCCCTCCACTTT,TRBD1,TRBJ1-6,few,TRBV13,17
CSARGRADSGLYEQYF,TGCAGTGCTAGGGGCAGGGCCGACTCGGGACTTTACGAGCAGTACTTC,.,TRBJ2-7,once,TRBV20-1,16
CASSQRQGSLYNSPLHF,TGCGCCAGCAGCCAGAGACAGGGGTCCCTCTATAATTCACCCCTCCACTTT,TRBD1,TRBJ1-6,few,TRBV5-1,17
CSAGGQVNTEAFF,TGCAGTGCTGGGGGACAGGTCAACACTGAAGCTTTCTTT,TRBD1,TRBJ1-1,once,TRBV20-1,13
CASSPFESYYGYTF,TGTGCCAGCAGTCCCTTCGAGTCTTACTATGGCTACACCTTC,.,TRBJ1-2,many,TRBV28,14
CASSYWEFGTDTQYF,TGTGCCAGCAGTTACTGGGAGTTCGGCACAGATACGCAGTATTTT,.,TRBJ2-3,.,TRBV6-2/TRBV6-3,15
CASSPWGQAYNEQFF,TGTGCCAGCAGCCCCTGGGGACAGGCCTACAATGAGCAGTTCTTC,TRBD1,TRBJ2-1,many,TRBV5-8,15
CASSPPQVSYNEQFF,TGTGCCAGCAGTCCCCCCCAGGTCTCCTACAATGAGCAGTTCTTC,.,TRBJ2-1,few,TRBV28,15
CASSVEGVGYTF,TGTGCCAGCAGCGTAGAAGGGGTAGGCTACACCTTC,.,TRBJ1-2,.,TRBV9,12
CASSLAQGPSGNTIYF,TGTGCCAGCAGCCTAGCACAGGGGCCCTCTGGAAACACCATATATTTT,TRBD1,TRBJ1-3,few,TRBV9,16
CSVDSGTTGDEQFF,TGCAGCGTCGATTCCGGGACTACCGGTGATGAGCAGTTCTTC,TRBD2,TRBJ2-1,.,TRBV29-1,14
CASSSTGGKMNTEAFF,TGTGCCAGCAGCTCGACAGGGGGAAAAATGAACACTGAAGCTTTCTTT,TRBD1,TRBJ1-1,.,TRBV7-3,16
CASSQGHASNQPQHF,TGTGCCAGCAGCCAAGGACACGCAAGCAATCAGCCCCAGCATTTT,.,TRBJ1-5,.,TRBV3-1,15
CASSLRTAPTGELFF,TGCGCCAGCAGCTTGAGGACAGCCCCAACCGGGGAGCTGTTTTTT,.,TRBJ2-2,.,TRBV5-1,15
CASSPPADNYGYTF,TGCGCCAGCAGCCCCCCGGCGGATAACTATGGCTACACCTTC,.,TRBJ1-2,.,TRBV4-1,14
CASSFRTGGSMYEQYF,TGCGCCAGCAGCTTCAGGACAGGTGGAAGTATGTACGAGCAGTACTTC,TRBD1,TRBJ2-7,few,TRBV5-1,16
CASSPGTGGADGYTF,TGTGCCAGCAGTCCCGGGACAGGGGGGGCAGATGGCTACACCTTC,TRBD1,TRBJ1-2,few,TRBV6-1,15
CASSVGGVKETQYF,TGTGCCAGCAGCGTGGGCGGGGTGAAAGAGACCCAGTACTTC,.,TRBJ2-5,.,TRBV9,14
CASSPSGSRYEQYF,TGTGCCAGCAGCCCTAGCGGGAGTAGATACGAGCAGTACTTC,TRBD2,TRBJ2-7,many,TRBV27,14
CASSFPDRGAPLHF,TGTGCCAGCAGTTTCCCCGACAGGGGTGCACCCCTCCACTTT,TRBD1,TRBJ1-6,many,TRBV28,14
CASSFNRGGSYEQYF,TGTGCCAGCAGCTTCAACAGGGGTGGGTCCTACGAGCAGTACTTC,TRBD1,TRBJ2-7,few,TRBV7-9,15
CASSTGTGGASEAFF,TGCGCCAGCAGCACAGGGACAGGGGGCGCGTCTGAAGCTTTCTTT,TRBD1,TRBJ1-1,.,TRBV5-1,15
CASSFGASGARETQYF,TGCGCCAGCAGCTTTGGGGCTAGCGGGGCGCGCGAGACCCAGTACTTC,TRBD2,TRBJ2-5,.,TRBV5-1,16
CACLGTSTDTQYF,TGTGCCTGCCTCGGGACTAGCACAGATACGCAGTATTTT,.,TRBJ2-3,many,TRBV30,13